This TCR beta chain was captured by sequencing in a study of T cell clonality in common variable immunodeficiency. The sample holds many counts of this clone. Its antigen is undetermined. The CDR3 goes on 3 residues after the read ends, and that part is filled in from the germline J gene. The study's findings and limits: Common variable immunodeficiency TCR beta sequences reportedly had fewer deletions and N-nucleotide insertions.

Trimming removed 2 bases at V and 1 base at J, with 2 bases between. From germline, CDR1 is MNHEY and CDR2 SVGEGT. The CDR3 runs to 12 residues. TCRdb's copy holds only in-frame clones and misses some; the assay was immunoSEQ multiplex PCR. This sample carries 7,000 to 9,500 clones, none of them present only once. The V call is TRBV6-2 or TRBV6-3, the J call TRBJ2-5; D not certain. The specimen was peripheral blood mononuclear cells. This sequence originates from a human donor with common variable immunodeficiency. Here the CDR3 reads CASSYLQETQYF. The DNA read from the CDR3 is TGTGCCAGCAGTTACCTCCAAGAGACC.